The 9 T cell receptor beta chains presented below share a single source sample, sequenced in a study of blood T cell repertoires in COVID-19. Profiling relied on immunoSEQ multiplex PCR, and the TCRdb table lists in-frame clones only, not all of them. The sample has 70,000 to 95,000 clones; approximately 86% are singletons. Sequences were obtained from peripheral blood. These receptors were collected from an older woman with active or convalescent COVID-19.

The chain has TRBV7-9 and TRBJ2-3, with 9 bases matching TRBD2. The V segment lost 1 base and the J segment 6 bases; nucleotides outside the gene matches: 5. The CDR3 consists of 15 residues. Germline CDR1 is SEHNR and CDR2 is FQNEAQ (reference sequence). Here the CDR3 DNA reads TGTGCCAGCAGCTTAGATGGCGGGGGGGCCGATACGCAGTATTTT. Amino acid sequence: CASSLDGGGADTQYF.

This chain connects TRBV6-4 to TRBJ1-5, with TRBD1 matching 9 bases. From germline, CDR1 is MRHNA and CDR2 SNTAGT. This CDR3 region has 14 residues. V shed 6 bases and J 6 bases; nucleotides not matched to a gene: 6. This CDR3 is CASSVNRGLQPQHF. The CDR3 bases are TGTGCCAGCAGCGTGAACAGGGGGCTTCAGCCCCAGCATTTT.

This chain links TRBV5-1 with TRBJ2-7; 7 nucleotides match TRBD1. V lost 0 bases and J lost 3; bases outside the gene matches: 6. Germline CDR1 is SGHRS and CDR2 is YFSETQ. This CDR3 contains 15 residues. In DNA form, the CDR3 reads TGCGCCAGCAGCTTGGCCGCAGGGGGAGACTACGAGCAGTACTTC. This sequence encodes CASSLAAGGDYEQYF.

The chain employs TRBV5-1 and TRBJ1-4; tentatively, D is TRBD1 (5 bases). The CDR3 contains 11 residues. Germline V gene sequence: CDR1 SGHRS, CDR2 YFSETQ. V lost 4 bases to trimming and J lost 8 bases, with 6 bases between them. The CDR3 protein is CASSGGEKLFF. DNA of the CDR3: TGCGCCAGCAGCGGGGGGGAAAAACTGTTTTTT.

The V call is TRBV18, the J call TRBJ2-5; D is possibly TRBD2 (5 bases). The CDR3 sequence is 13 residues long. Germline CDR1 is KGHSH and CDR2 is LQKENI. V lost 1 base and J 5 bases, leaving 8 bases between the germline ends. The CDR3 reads CASSPQRSETQYF. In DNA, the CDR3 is TGTGCCAGCTCACCACAGCGGTCGGAGACCCAGTACTTC.

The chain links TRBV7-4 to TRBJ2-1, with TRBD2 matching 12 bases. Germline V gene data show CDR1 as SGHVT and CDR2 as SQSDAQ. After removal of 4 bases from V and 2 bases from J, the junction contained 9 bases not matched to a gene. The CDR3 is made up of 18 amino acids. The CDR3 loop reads CASSWFGTSGHTYNEQFF. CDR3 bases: TGTGCCAGCAGCTGGTTTGGGACTAGCGGGCATACCTACAATGAGCAGTTCTTC.

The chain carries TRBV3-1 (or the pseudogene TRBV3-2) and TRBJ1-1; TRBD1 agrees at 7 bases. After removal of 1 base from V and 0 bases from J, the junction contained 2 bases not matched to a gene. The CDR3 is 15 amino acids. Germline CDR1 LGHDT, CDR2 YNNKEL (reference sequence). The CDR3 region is CASSQVQGMNTEAFF. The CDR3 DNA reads TGTGCCAGCAGCCAAGTACAGGGGATGAACACTGAAGCTTTCTTT.

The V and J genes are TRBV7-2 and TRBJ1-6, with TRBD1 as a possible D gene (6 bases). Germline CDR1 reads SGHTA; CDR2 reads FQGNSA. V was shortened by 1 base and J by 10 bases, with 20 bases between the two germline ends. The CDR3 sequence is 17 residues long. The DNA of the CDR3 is TGTGCCAGCAGCTTAGGAGTCGCGGGGGCTCTGCAGTCACCCCTCCACTTT. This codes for CASSLGVAGALQSPLHF.

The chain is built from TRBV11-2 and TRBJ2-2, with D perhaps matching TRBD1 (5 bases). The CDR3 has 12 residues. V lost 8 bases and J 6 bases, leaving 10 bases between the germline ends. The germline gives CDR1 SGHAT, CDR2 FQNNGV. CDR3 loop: CASSGASGELFF. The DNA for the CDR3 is TGTGCCAGCTCTGGGGCGTCCGGGGAGCTGTTTTTT.